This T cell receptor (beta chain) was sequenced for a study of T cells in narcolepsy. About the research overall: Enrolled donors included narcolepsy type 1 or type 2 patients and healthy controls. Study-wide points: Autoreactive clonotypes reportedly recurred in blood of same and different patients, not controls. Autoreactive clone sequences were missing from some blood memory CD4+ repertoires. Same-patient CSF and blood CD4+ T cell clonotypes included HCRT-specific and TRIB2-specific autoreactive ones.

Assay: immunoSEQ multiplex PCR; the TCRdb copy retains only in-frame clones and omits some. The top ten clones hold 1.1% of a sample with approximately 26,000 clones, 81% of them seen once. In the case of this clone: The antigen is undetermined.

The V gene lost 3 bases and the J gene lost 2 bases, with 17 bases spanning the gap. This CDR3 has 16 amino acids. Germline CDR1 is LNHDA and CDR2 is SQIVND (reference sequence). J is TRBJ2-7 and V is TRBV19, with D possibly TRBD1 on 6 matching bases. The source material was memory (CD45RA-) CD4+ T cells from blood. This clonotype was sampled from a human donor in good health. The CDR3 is CASSMSLGQPPYEQYF. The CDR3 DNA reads TGTGCCAGTAGTATGTCACTTGGACAGCCTCCCTACGAGCAGTACTTC.